This entry lists 12 T cell receptor beta chains sequenced from one sample in a study of cytomegalovirus exposure and HLA in healthy donors. Assay used: immunoSEQ multiplex PCR; TCRdb lists only in-frame clones, some missing. Among around 300,000 clones listed, around 85% were seen once. The specimen sequenced was PBMCs. The receptors originated from a woman aged 18-30 years in good health and CMV-seronegative.

The genes are TRBV11-3 and TRBJ2-3, with 9 bases lining up with TRBD2. The germline V gene has CDR1 SGHNT and CDR2 YENEEA. J lost 0 bases, V lost 1 base, and 2 bases had no gene match. The CDR3 has 16 amino acids. CDR3 sequence reads: CASSLGLAESTDTQYF. DNA of the CDR3: TGTGCCAGCAGCTTAGGACTAGCGGAAAGCACAGATACGCAGTATTTT.

The CDR3 loop is CASSETSGGNTDTQYF. Written as DNA, the CDR3 is TGTGCCAGCAGTGAGACTAGCGGGGGAAACACAGATACGCAGTATTTT. The V and J genes are TRBV2 and TRBJ2-3, with 12 nucleotides matching TRBD2. V dropped 3 bases and J dropped 2; count of bases not matched to a gene: 3. The germline V gene has CDR1 SNHLY and CDR2 FYNNEI. This CDR3 region has 16 residues.

This chain joins TRBV2 and TRBJ2-5; D possibly corresponds to TRBD1 (8 bases). V shed 6 bases and J shed 4 bases, with 18 bases lying between them. CDR1 is SNHLY, CDR2 FYNNEI, per germline. This CDR3 spans 15 amino acids. This CDR3 is CASSTGQGGGETQYF. CDR3 sequence (DNA): TGTGCCAGCAGCACTGGACAGGGCGGGGGAGAGACCCAGTACTTC.

The genes are TRBV5-1 and TRBJ1-4, with a possible D match to TRBD1 (6 bases). This CDR3 region has 16 residues. V was pared by 0 bases and J by 4 bases, with 13 bases between. CDR1 SGHRS and CDR2 YFSETQ come from the germline V gene. In DNA, the CDR3 is TGCGCCAGCAGCTTGGTTGGGCAGGGGAATAATGAAAAACTGTTTTTT. The encoded protein is CASSLVGQGNNEKLFF.

The chain recombines TRBV7-3 with TRBJ1-1, with a weak D call TRBD1 (5 bases). The CDR3 spans 14 residues. CDR1 is SGHTA and CDR2 is FQGTGA in the germline V gene. V lost 5 bases, J lost 0 bases, and 10 bases lay in between. The DNA of the CDR3 is TGTGCCAGCAGCCCTGACAGCATGAACACTGAAGCTTTCTTT. Encoded protein: CASSPDSMNTEAFF.

The chain carries TRBV30 and TRBJ1-6; tentative D call: TRBD1 (5 bases). The CDR3 runs to 14 residues. The germline V gene has CDR1 GTSNPN and CDR2 SVGIG (reference sequence). Trimming shortened V by 2 bases and J by 5 bases, and 10 bases separated the two germline ends. The CDR3 is CAWSRETDNSPLHF. DNA for the CDR3: TGTGCCTGGAGTAGAGAGACAGATAATTCACCCCTCCACTTT.

This clone was picked up a small number of times. The chain employs TRBV7-3 and TRBJ1-1; weak D call: TRBD1 (5 bases). Germline V CDR1 and CDR2: SGHTA, FQGTGA. The CDR3 is made up of 14 amino acids. Trimming took off 4 bases at V and 1 base at J, with 10 bases between the two ends. CDR3: CASSSDNSNTEAFF. CDR3 nucleotide sequence: TGTGCCAGCAGCTCGGACAACTCGAACACTGAAGCTTTCTTT.

The chain carries TRBV29-1 and TRBJ2-5; tentatively, D is TRBD2 (5 bases). This CDR3 is 11 amino acids long. CDR1 is SQVTM and CDR2 is ANQGSEA in the germline V gene. Trimming took 3 bases from V and 7 from J, leaving 9 bases between them. The CDR3 nucleotides are TGCAGCGTTGAGGTCGGAGGGACCCAGTACTTC. This translates into CSVEVGGTQYF.

The chain joins TRBV19 to TRBJ2-1; 14 nucleotides line up with TRBD2. The CDR3 loop spans 17 amino acids. V was clipped by 0 bases and J by 3 bases; unmatched bases: 1. Germline V CDR1 and CDR2: LNHDA, SQIVND (reference sequence). Here the CDR3 DNA reads TGTGCCAGTAGTATAGATGGACTAGCGGGAGGCTACAATGAGCAGTTCTTC. It is translated as CASSIDGLAGGYNEQFF.

This chain links TRBV19 with TRBJ1-1, with D hard to call. This CDR3 is built from 15 residues. The germline gives CDR1 LNHDA, CDR2 SQIVND (reference sequence). V gave up 4 bases and J gave up 6 bases, with 18 bases separating them. CDR3 DNA sequence: TGTGCCAGTAGTACCCACCCCCCGGGGATGGCTGAAGCTTTCTTT. Amino acids: CASSTHPPGMAEAFF. The variable domain in full, completed from reference TRBV19 and TRBJ1-1, reads DGGITQSPKYLFRKEGQNVTLSCEQNLNHDAMYWYRQDPGQGLRLIYYSQIVNDFQKGDIAEGYSVSREKKESFPLTVTSAQKNPTAFYLCASSTHPPGMAEAFFGQGTRLTVV.

V is TRBV2 and J is TRBJ1-2; 7 nucleotides align to TRBD1. Germline CDR1 is SNHLY and CDR2 is FYNNEI. V gave up 8 bases and J gave up 0 bases; unmatched junction bases: 6. CDR3 length: 14 residues. CDR3 in DNA: TGTGCCAGCGGAGGGGACAGTTCTAACTATGGCTACACCTTC. This encodes CASGGDSSNYGYTF.

V usage is TRBV11-2 and J usage is TRBJ2-1; D is perhaps TRBD2 (5 bases). This CDR3 is built from 12 residues. V lost 0 bases to trimming and J lost 9 bases, with 6 bases between them. Germline V gene data show CDR1 as SGHAT and CDR2 as FQNNGV. The CDR3 loop reads CASSLDRGEQFF. The CDR3 nucleotides are TGTGCCAGCAGCTTAGATCGGGGTGAGCAGTTCTTC.